This T cell receptor beta chain emerged from a study of blood T cell repertoires in COVID-19. TCRdb's copy holds only in-frame clones and misses some; the assay was immunoSEQ multiplex PCR. The data contain about 44,000 clones, roughly 87% of them singletons. The germline V gene has CDR1 SNHLY and CDR2 FYNNEI. This CDR3 region has 16 residues. V shed 4 bases, J shed 5 bases, and the junction held 6 bases outside the gene matches. The sequence derives from a woman of 80 years or more in a cohort sampled during active or convalescent COVID-19. Sequenced input: peripheral blood. The chain couples TRBV2 to TRBJ2-2, with 11 bases fitting TRBD2. CDR3: CASSGPGTSGTGELFF. In DNA form, the CDR3 reads TGTGCCAGCAGTGGTCCCGGGACTAGCGGAACCGGGGAGCTGTTTTTT.